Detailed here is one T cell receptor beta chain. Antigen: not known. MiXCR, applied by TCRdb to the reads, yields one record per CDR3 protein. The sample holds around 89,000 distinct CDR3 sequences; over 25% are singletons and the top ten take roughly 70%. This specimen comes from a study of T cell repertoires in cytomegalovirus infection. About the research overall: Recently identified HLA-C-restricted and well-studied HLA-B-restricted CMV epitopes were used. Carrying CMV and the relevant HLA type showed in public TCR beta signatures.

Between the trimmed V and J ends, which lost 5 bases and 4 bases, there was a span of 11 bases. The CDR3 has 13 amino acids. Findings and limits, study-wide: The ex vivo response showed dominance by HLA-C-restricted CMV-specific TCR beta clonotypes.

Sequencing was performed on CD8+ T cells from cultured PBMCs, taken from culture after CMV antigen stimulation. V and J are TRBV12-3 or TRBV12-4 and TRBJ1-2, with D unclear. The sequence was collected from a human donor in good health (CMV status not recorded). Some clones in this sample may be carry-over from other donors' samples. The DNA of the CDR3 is TGTGCCAGCAGTCCATCCCTGAGCTATGGCTACACCTTC. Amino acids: CASSPSLSYGYTF.